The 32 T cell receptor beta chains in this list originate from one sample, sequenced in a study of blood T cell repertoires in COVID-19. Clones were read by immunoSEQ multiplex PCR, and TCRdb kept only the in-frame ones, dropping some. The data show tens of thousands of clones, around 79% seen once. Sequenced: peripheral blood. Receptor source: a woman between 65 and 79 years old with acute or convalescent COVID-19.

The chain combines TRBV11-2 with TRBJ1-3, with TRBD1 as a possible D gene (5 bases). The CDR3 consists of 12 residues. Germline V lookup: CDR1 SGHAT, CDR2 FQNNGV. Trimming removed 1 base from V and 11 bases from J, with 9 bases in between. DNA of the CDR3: TGTGCCAGCAGCTTAGGCAGGGCCTCCATATATTTT. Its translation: CASSLGRASIYF.

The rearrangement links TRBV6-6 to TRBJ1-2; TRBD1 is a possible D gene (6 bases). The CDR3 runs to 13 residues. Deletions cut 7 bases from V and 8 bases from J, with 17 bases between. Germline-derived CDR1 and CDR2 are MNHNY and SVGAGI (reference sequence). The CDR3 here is CASTPQGSGGYTF. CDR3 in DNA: TGTGCCAGCACCCCACAGGGATCGGGCGGCTACACCTTC.

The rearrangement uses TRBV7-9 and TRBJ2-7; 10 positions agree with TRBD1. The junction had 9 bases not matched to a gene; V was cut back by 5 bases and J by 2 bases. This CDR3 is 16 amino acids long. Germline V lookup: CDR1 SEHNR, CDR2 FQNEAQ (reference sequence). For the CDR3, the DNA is TGTGCCAGCAGCGGCGGGGACAGGGGATTCCCCTACGAGCAGTACGTC. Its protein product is CASSGGDRGFPYEQYV.

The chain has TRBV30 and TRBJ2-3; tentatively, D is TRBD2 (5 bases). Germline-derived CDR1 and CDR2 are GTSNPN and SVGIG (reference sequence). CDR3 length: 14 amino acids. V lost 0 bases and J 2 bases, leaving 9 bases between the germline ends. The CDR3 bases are TGTGCCTGGAGTGTTGGCGGGTTCACAGATACGCAGTATTTT. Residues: CAWSVGGFTDTQYF.

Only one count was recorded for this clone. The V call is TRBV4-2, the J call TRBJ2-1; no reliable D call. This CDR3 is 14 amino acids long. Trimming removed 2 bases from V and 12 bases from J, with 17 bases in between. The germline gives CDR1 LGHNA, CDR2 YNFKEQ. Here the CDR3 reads CASSQIRDEPGQFF. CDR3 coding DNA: TGTGCCAGCAGCCAAATAAGAGATGAGCCGGGGCAGTTCTTC.

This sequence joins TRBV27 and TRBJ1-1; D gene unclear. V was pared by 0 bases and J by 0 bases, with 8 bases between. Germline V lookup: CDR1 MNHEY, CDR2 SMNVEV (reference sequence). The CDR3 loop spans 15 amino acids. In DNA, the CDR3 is TGTGCCAGCAGTTTATCAGGACTGATGAACACTGAAGCTTTCTTT. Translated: CASSLSGLMNTEAFF.

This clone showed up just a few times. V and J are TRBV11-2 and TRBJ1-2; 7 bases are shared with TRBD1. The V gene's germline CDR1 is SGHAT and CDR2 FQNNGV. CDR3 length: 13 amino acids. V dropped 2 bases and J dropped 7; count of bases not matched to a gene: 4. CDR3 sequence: CASSLPWTGGYTF. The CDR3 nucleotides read TGTGCCAGCAGCTTACCCTGGACAGGTGGCTACACCTTC.

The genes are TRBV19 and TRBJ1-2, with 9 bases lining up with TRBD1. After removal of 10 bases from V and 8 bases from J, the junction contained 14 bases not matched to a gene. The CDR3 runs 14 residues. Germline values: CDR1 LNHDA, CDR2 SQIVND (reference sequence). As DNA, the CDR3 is TGTGCCACAGGACAGGGGCGACTTAGAGACGGCTACACCTTC. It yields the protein CATGQGRLRDGYTF.

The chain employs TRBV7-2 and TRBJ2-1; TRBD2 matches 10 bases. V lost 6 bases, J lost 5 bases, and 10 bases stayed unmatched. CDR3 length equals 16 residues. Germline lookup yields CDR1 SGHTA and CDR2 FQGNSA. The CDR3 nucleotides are TGTGCCAGCAGTTTTAAAGCGGGGGGGCGAAACAATGAGCAGTTCTTC. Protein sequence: CASSFKAGGRNNEQFF.

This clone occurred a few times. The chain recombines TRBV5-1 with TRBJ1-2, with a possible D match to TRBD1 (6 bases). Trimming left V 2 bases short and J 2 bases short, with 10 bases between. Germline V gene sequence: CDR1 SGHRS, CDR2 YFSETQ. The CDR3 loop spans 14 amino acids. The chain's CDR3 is CASSFGQNNYGYTF. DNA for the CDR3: TGCGCCAGCAGCTTCGGACAGAACAACTATGGCTACACCTTC.

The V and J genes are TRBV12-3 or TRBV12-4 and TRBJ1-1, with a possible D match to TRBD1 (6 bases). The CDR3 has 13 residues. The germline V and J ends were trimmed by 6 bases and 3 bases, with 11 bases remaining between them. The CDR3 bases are TGTGCCAGCAGCCCCAAGGGGGACACTGAAGCTTTCTTT. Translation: CASSPKGDTEAFF.

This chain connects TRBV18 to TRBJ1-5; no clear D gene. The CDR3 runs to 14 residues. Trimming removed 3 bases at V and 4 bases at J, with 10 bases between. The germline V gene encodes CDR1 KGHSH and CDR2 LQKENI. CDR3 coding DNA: TGTGCCAGCTCACCCGTAGATACTAATCAGCCCCAGCATTTT. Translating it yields CASSPVDTNQPQHF.

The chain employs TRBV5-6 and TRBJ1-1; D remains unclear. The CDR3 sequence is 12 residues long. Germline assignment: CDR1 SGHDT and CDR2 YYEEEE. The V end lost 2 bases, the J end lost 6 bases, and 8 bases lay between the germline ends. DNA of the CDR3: TGTGCCAGCAGCTTCGGCGGGGCTGAAGCTTTCTTT. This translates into CASSFGGAEAFF.

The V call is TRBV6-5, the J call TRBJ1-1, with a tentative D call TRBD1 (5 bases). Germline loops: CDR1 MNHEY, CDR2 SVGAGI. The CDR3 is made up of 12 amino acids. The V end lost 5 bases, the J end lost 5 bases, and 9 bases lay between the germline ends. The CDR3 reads CASSQGSTEAFF. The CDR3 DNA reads TGTGCCAGCAGTCAGGGTTCAACTGAAGCTTTCTTT.

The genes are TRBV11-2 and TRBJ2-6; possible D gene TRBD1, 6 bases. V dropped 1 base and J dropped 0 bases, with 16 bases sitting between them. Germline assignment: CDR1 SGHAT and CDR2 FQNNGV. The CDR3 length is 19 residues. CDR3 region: CASSLGPTGYSSGANVLTF. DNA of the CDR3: TGTGCCAGCAGCTTAGGACCGACAGGTTACTCCTCTGGGGCCAACGTCCTGACTTTC.

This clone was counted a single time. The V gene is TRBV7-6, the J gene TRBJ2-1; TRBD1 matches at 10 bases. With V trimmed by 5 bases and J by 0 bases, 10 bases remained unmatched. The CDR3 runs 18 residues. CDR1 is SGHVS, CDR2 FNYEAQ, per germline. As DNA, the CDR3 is TGTGCCAGCAGCCTCCGGACAGGGGGTTCCAGCTCCTACAATGAGCAGTTCTTC. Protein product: CASSLRTGGSSSYNEQFF.

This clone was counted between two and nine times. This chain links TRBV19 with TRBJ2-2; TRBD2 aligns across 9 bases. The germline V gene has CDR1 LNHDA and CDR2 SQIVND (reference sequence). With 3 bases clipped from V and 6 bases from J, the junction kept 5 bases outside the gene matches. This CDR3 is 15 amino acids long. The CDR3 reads CASSIGLAGSGELFF. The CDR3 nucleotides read TGTGCCAGTAGTATCGGGCTAGCGGGATCCGGGGAGCTGTTTTTT.

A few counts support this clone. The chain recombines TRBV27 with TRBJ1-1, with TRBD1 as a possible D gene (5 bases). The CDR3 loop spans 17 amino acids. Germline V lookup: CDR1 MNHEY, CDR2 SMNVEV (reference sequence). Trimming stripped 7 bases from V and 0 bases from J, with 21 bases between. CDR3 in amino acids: CASISSGWATLNTEAFF. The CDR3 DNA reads TGTGCCAGCATATCGTCAGGGTGGGCCACCCTGAACACTGAAGCTTTCTTT.

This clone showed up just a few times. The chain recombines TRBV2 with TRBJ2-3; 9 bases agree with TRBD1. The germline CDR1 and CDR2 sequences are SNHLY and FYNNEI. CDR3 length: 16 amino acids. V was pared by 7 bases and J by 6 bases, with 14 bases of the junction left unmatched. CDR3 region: CASTRGDRGFFDTQYF. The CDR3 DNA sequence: TGTGCCAGCACTCGAGGAGACAGGGGGTTTTTTGATACGCAGTATTTT.

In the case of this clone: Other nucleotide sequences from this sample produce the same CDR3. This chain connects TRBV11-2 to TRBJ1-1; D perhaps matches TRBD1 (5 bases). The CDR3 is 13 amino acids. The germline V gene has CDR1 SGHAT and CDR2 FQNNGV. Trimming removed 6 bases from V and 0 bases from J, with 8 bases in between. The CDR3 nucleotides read TGTGCCAGCAGTTTGACAGTGAACACTGAAGCTTTCTTT. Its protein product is CASSLTVNTEAFF.

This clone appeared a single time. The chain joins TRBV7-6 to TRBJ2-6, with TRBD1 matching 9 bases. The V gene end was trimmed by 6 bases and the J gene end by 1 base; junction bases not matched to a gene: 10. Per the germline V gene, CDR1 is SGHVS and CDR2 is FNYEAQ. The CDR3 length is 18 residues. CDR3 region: CASRPQTGGWSGANVLTF. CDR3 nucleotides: TGTGCCAGCAGACCTCAGACAGGGGGATGGTCTGGGGCCAACGTCCTGACTTTC.

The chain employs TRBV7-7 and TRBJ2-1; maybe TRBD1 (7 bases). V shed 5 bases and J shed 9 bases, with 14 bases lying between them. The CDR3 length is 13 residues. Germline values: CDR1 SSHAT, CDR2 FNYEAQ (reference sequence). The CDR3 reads CASSNRQGGEQFF. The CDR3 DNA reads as TGTGCCAGCAGCAATCGACAGGGAGGTGAGCAGTTCTTC.

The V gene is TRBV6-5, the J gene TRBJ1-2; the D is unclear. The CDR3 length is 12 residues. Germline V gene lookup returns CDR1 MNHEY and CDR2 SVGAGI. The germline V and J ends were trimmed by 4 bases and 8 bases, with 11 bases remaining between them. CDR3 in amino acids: CASSSWALGYTF. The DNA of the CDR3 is TGTGCCAGCAGTTCCTGGGCATTAGGCTACACCTTC.

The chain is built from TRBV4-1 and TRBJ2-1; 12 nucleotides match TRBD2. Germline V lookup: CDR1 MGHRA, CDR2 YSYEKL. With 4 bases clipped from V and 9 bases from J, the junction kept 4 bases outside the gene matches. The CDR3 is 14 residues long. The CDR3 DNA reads TGCGCCAGCAGCCCTAGCGGGGGGGGTGGTGAGCAGTTCTTC. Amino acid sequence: CASSPSGGGGEQFF.

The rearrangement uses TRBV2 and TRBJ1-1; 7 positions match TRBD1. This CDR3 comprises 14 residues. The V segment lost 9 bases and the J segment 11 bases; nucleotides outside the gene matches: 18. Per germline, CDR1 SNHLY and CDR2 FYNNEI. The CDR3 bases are TGTGCCAGTACCTGGGGACAGACGACATACGGGGCTTTCTTT. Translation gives CASTWGQTTYGAFF.

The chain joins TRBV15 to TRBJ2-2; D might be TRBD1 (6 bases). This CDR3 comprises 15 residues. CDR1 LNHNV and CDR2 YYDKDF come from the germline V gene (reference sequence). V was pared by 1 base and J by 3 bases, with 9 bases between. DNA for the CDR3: TGTGCCACCAGCAGAGGGGCAGGGGACACCGGGGAGCTGTTTTTT. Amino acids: CATSRGAGDTGELFF. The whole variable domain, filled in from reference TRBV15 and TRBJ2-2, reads DAMVIQNPRYQVTQFGKPVTLSCSQTLNHNVMYWYQQKSSQAPKLLFHYYDKDFNNEADTPDNFQSRRPNTSFCFLDIRSPGLGDTAMYLCATSRGAGDTGELFFGEGSRLTVL.

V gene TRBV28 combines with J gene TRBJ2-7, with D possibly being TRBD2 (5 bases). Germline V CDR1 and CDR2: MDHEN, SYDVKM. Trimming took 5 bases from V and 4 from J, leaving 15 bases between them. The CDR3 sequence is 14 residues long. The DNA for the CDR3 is TGTGCCAGCAGTCCTGGAGTGCGGAGGTACGAGCAGTACGTC. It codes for CASSPGVRRYEQYV.

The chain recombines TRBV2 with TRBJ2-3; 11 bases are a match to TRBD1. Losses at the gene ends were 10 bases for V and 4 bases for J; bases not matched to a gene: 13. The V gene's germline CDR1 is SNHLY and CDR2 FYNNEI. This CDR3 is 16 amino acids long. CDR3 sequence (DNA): TGTGCCACCAAGAGGGACAGGGGGTTTTTTGCAGATACGCAGTATTTT. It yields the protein CATKRDRGFFADTQYF.

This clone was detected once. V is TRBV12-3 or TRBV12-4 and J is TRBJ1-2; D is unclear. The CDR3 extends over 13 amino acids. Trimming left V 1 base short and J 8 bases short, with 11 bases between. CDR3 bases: TGTGCCAGCAGTTTAGGAGGGTCTGGCGGCTACACCTTC. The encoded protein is CASSLGGSGGYTF.

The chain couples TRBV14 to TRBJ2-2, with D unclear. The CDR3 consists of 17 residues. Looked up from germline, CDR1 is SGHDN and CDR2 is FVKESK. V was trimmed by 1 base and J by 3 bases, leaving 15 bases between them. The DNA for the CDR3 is TGTGCCAGCAGCCAAGCCCTTATTAGTTCCTACACCGGGGAGCTGTTTTTT. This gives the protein CASSQALISSYTGELFF.

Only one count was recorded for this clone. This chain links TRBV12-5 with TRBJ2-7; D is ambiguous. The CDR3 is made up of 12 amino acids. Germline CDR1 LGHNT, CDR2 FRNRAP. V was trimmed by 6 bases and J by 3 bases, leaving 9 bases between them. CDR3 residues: CASGFDNYEQYF. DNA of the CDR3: TGTGCTAGTGGCTTCGACAACTACGAGCAGTACTTC.

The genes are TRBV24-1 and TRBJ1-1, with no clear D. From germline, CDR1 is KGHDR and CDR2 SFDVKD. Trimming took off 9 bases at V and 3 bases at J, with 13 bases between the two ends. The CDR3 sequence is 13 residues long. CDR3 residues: CATSDRGYTEAFF. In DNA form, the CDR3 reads TGTGCCACCTCTGATCGTGGCTACACTGAAGCTTTCTTT.